The rows below give T cell receptor beta chains drawn from one sample of a study of shared clonotypes between healthy human individuals. TCRdb's copy holds only in-frame clones and misses some; the assay was immunoSEQ multiplex PCR. The sample lists around 530,000 clones, just over 75% occurring once. Sequences were obtained from PBMCs. These TCRs come from a woman aged 40 to 55 in good health. Some clones in this sample may be carry-over from other donors' samples. Each CDR3 is given with its conserved first and last residue. The D gene is left open where the match is weak. Expanded clones get a size class; other rows say once, few or many, or leave the size out.

V gene	D gene	clone size	J gene	CDR3 DNA	CDR3 protein
TRBV30	.	.	TRBJ1-3	TGTGCCTGGAGTGTTTCCAGGGAGGGAAACACCATATATTTT	CAWSVSREGNTIYF
TRBV7-2	TRBD2	.	TRBJ2-6	TGTGCCAGCAGCTTAAAGGGGACTAGCGGGACCGGGGCCAACGTCCTGACTTTC	CASSLKGTSGTGANVLTF
TRBV30	.	few	TRBJ2-1	TGTGCCTGGAGTCGCGACTTGTTGAGCTCCTACAATGAGCAGTTCTTC	CAWSRDLLSSYNEQFF
TRBV28	.	few	TRBJ2-7	TGTGCCAGCGTCGACCGGGAGAGGACCTACGAGCAGTACTTC	CASVDRERTYEQYF
TRBV11-3	.	.	TRBJ2-3	TGTGCCAGCAGACAAACTGGGACAGATACGCAGTATTTT	CASRQTGTDTQYF
TRBV10-2	.	.	TRBJ1-4	TGCGCCACCCGCGGGACCGCCACTAATGAAAAACTGTTTTTT	CATRGTATNEKLFF
TRBV7-2	.	.	TRBJ2-5	TGTGCCAGCAGCCCCCTCGGACCGCCTCGGGACTTC	CASSPLGPPRDF
TRBV11-2	TRBD2	.	TRBJ2-1	TGTGCCAGCAGCTTGGTAGGGGGACTAGCGGGATATGAGCAGTTCTTC	CASSLVGGLAGYEQFF
TRBV6-1	.	few	TRBJ2-2	TGTGCCAGCAGTGGCATACAGGTCACCGGGGAGCTGTTTTTT	CASSGIQVTGELFF
TRBV6-6	.	.	TRBJ2-7	TGTGCCAGCAGCCCCGGGAGTTACGAGCAGTACTTC	CASSPGSYEQYF
TRBV7-9	.	.	TRBJ1-3	TGTGCCAGCAGCTTAGCCCCATCCTACTCTGGAAACACCATATATTTT	CASSLAPSYSGNTIYF
TRBV25-1	.	few	TRBJ1-4	TGTGCCAGCAGTGACCCTCGAGGGTCTAATGAAAAACTGTTTTTT	CASSDPRGSNEKLFF
TRBV6-5	TRBD2	.	TRBJ2-1	TGTGCCAGCAGCACCGGGACTAGGCCCATCAATGAGCAGTTCTTC	CASSTGTRPINEQFF
TRBV6-6	TRBD1	.	TRBJ1-2	TGTGCCAGCAGTTACGGGGACAGGGATGGCTATGGCTACACCTTC	CASSYGDRDGYGYTF
TRBV7-2	TRBD2	.	TRBJ2-3	TGTGCCAGCAGCTTAATCTCTAGCGGGAACACAGATACGCAGTATTTT	CASSLISSGNTDTQYF
TRBV11-2	.	.	TRBJ2-1	TGTGCCAGCAGCTTAGGGGGGACGGAGCAGTTCTTC	CASSLGGTEQFF
TRBV28	.	.	TRBJ2-7	TGTGCCAGCAGTTTTGGCAAGCACGAGCAGTACTTC	CASSFGKHEQYF
TRBV30	.	once	TRBJ2-3	TGTGCCTGGAGTGGCCTCACTACAGGGGATACGCAGTATTTT	CAWSGLTTGDTQYF
TRBV7-2	.	.	TRBJ2-1	TGTGCCAGCAGCTTCGCTTCAAGTGGGTACAATGAGCAGTTCTTC	CASSFASSGYNEQFF
TRBV5-1	TRBD1	few	TRBJ2-1	TGCGCCAGCAGCTCGGATGGGGTCCAGGGGGCGTCCTACAATGAGCAGTTCTTC	CASSSDGVQGASYNEQFF
TRBV2	TRBD1	.	TRBJ1-1	TGTGCCAGCAGTAGGACAGGGACAAACACTGAAGCTTTCTTT	CASSRTGTNTEAFF
TRBV19	TRBD2	.	TRBJ2-2	TGTGCCAGTAGTAGACACGGGACTAGCGTTTCGAACACCGGGGAGCTGTTTTTT	CASSRHGTSVSNTGELFF
TRBV13	.	.	TRBJ2-2	TGTGCCAGCAGCGAAGCCCGCAACAAGCTGTTTTTT	CASSEARNKLFF
TRBV7-3	.	.	TRBJ1-2	TGTGCCAGCAGCTCCCACGACAAGGGTACTGGCTACACCTTC	CASSSHDKGTGYTF
TRBV14	.	.	TRBJ2-4	TGTGCCAGCAGCCGAACAGGGTATCGGAACATTCAGTACTTC	CASSRTGYRNIQYF
TRBV30	.	.	TRBJ2-3	TGTGCCTGGTGGGCCGGGACGGCCACAGATACGCAGTATTTT	CAWWAGTATDTQYF
TRBV5-4	TRBD2	.	TRBJ2-2	TGTGCCAGCAGCTTAAGTAGCGGGTTCGGGGAGCTGTTTTTT	CASSLSSGFGELFF
TRBV29-1	TRBD2	few	TRBJ2-7	TGCAGCGTTGATGGGGCTAGCGGGACCCACCCCTACGAGCAGTACTTC	CSVDGASGTHPYEQYF
TRBV7-9	.	.	TRBJ2-5	TGTGCCAGCAGCCGGACCCCGGGGGAGACCCAGTACTTC	CASSRTPGETQYF
TRBV4-1	.	many	TRBJ2-5	TGCGCCAGCAGCCAAGACCCGCCCGCCGGGCGGGTCGGTGAGACCCAGTACTTC	CASSQDPPAGRVGETQYF
TRBV7-3	TRBD1	.	TRBJ2-7	TGTGCCAGCAGCCTCGACAGGGGGCACAGCGAGCAGTACTTC	CASSLDRGHSEQYF
TRBV18	.	.	TRBJ2-7	TGTGCCAGCACTATCTTGGAGGGGCACGAGCAGTACTTC	CASTILEGHEQYF
TRBV4-3	.	few	TRBJ1-1	TGCGCCAGCAGCCAAAAACCGCCGGGGACGCCCGACGGGGTTTCCACTGAAGCTTTCTTT	CASSQKPPGTPDGVSTEAFF
TRBV19	.	few	TRBJ1-4	TGTGCCAGTAGTGGGAGGCTTGCAACTAATGAAAAACTGTTTTTT	CASSGRLATNEKLFF
TRBV28	TRBD1	once	TRBJ2-5	TGTGCCAGCAGTGAGCGACAGGGCGGACAAGAGACCCAGTACTTC	CASSERQGGQETQYF
TRBV2	TRBD1	once	TRBJ2-5	TGTGCCAGCAGTATGAGACAGGGGCAAGAGACCCAGTACTTC	CASSMRQGQETQYF
TRBV28	TRBD1	.	TRBJ1-5	TGTGCCAGCAGTCCCCCGGGACAGGGGGTAGTATCCCAGCATTTT	CASSPPGQGVVSQHF
TRBV14	.	.	TRBJ1-2	TGTGCCAGCAGCCGGACTTACTATGGCTACACCTTC	CASSRTYYGYTF
TRBV9	TRBD2	.	TRBJ2-3	TGTGCCAGCAGCGAGAGGGGGACTAGCGGGAGGACAGATACGCAGTATTTT	CASSERGTSGRTDTQYF
TRBV5-6	.	.	TRBJ2-2	TGTGCCAGCAGGGGGTGGGGCACCGGGGAGCTGTTTTTT	CASRGWGTGELFF
TRBV23-1	TRBD1	.	TRBJ2-7	TGCGCCAGCAGTCACCCCGGGACAGGGCTCCTGCTGGAGCAGTACTTC	CASSHPGTGLLLEQYF
TRBV9	.	.	TRBJ2-1	TGTGCCAGCAGCACACGAGGGGGGAATGAGCAGTTCTTC	CASSTRGGNEQFF
TRBV6-1	.	.	TRBJ2-7	TGTGCCAGCAGACCAACGGGGTCCACTTCGGGGGAGCAGTACTTC	CASRPTGSTSGEQYF
TRBV28	.	.	TRBJ1-1	TGTGCCAGCAGAATACAGGGCCAGAACACTGAAGCTTTCTTT	CASRIQGQNTEAFF
TRBV29-1	.	.	TRBJ2-5	TGCAGCGTTGACCTAAGGGGAGAGACCCAGTACTTC	CSVDLRGETQYF